This is a list of T cell receptor beta chains from one sample in a study of siplizumab effects on memory and regulatory T cells. Method: immunoSEQ multiplex PCR; TCRdb's copy keeps in-frame clones and lacks some. The sample has about 18,000 clones, 44% seen once. These TCRs are of unknown antigen specificity. Sequenced: CFSE-low (dividing) CD4+ T cells sorted from an allogeneic mixed lymphocyte reaction. The receptors come from a human donor in good health; the cells came from an allogeneic mixed lymphocyte reaction. Some clones in this sample may be carry-over from other donors' samples. Each CDR3 is given with its conserved first and last residue. D genes are given only for firm matches. Clone size is not always given. Where it is, it says once, few, many or a class for expanded clones.

size	V	J	D	DNA	CDR3
NA	TRBV5-4	TRBJ2-2	TRBD2	TGTGCCAGCAGCTTGGCGATCATACTAGCGGGGGGGCGCACCGGGGAGCTGTTTTTT	CASSLAIILAGGRTGELFF
once	TRBV6-5	TRBJ1-1	TRBD1	TGTGCCAGCACCAGGGGGCTTACTGAAGCTTTCTTT	CASTRGLTEAFF
NA	TRBV15	TRBJ1-5	NA	TGTGCCACCAGCAGAGATCCTAGGGCATCTCTTAGCAATCAGCCCCAGCATTTT	CATSRDPRASLSNQPQHF
few	TRBV7-9	TRBJ2-3	NA	TGTGCCAGCAGCTTAGCGGTCTCCCCAGGTCCAGATACGCAGTATTTT	CASSLAVSPGPDTQYF
many	TRBV18	TRBJ1-5	NA	TGTGCCAGCTCACTTTCGCGGGGGGGCAATCAGCCCCAGCATTTT	CASSLSRGGNQPQHF
NA	TRBV19	TRBJ2-1	TRBD2	TGTGCCAGTAGTATAGTCAGACCGGGACTAGCGACCGAGAAGTTCTTC	CASSIVRPGLATEKFF
NA	TRBV6-5	TRBJ2-3	NA	TGTGCCAGCAGTTACTCGGAGGTGACAGATACGCAGTATTTT	CASSYSEVTDTQYF
NA	TRBV21-1	TRBJ1-3	NA	TGTGCCAGCAGCAAAGGACAGGGGGCGCGAGGAAACACCATATATTTT	CASSKGQGARGNTIYF
NA	TRBV5-1	TRBJ2-5	NA	TGCGCCAGCAGCTTGCCTCAGGGACTGAGAATCCAAGAGACCCAGTACTTC	CASSLPQGLRIQETQYF
medium-sized	TRBV19	TRBJ1-2	TRBD1	TGTGCCAGTAGTCGGACAGGGGTCCCTCCTAACTATGGCTACACCTTC	CASSRTGVPPNYGYTF
NA	TRBV7-3	TRBJ2-1	TRBD1	TGTGCCAGCAGCTTACAGGGGGCTATAGCTGGGGAGCAGTTCTTC	CASSLQGAIAGEQFF
few	TRBV6-4	TRBJ1-6	NA	TGTGCCAGCAGTGACTTTTTGGGTTCACCCCTCCACTTT	CASSDFLGSPLHF
large	TRBV19	TRBJ2-7	NA	TGTGCCAGTAATTCGGGTCTCACCTACGAGCAGTACTTC	CASNSGLTYEQYF
few	TRBV6-5	TRBJ1-1	NA	TGTGCCAGCAGTTATCGTCATCCGGGAAGAACTGAAGCTTTCTTT	CASSYRHPGRTEAFF